This passage covers 32 T cell receptor beta chains from one sample sequenced in a study of CD4+ T cells in melanoma. Assay: immunoSEQ multiplex PCR; the TCRdb copy retains only in-frame clones and omits some. The top ten hold around 4.8% of the sample, which has tens of thousands of clones, nearly 70% seen once. The sample consisted of tumor tissue. These receptor sequences come from a human donor with melanoma.

The rearrangement uses TRBV9 and TRBJ2-1; possibly TRBD1 or TRBD2 for D (5 bases each). V lost 2 bases, J lost 4 bases, and 13 bases lay in between. The germline V gene has CDR1 SGDLS and CDR2 YYNGEE. The CDR3 spans 15 residues. This chain's CDR3 is CASSVGGRSYNEQFF. The CDR3 DNA sequence: TGTGCCAGCAGCGTTGGGGGACGTTCTTACAATGAGCAGTTCTTC.

This chain links TRBV7-3 with TRBJ2-1; 8 bases match TRBD1. This CDR3 contains 13 residues. Germline V gene lookup returns CDR1 SGHTA and CDR2 FQGTGA. Losses at the gene ends were 4 bases for V and 8 bases for J; bases not matched to a gene: 4. The CDR3 DNA is TGTGCCAGCAGCTGGACAGGGATCGATGAGCAGTTCTTC. This codes for CASSWTGIDEQFF. Supplemented by reference TRBV7-3 and TRBJ2-1, the full variable domain reads GAGVSQTPSNKVTEKGKYVELRCDPISGHTALYWYRQSLGQGPEFLIYFQGTGAADDSGLPNDRFFAVRPEGSVSTLKIQRTERGDSAVYLCASSWTGIDEQFFGPGTRLTVL.

V and J are TRBV10-3 and TRBJ1-5; 7 bases fit TRBD1. Germline trimming cut 9 bases from V and 4 bases from J; bases unmatched to any gene: 6. Germline-derived CDR1 and CDR2 are ENHRY and SYGVKD. There are 13 residues in the CDR3. CDR3 nucleotides: TGTGCCATAAGACAGGGCTTTAATCAGCCCCAGCATTTT. This sequence encodes CAIRQGFNQPQHF.

The rearrangement uses TRBV2 and TRBJ2-6; D not resolved. Trimming left V 6 bases short and J 0 bases short, with 9 bases between. CDR1 is SNHLY, CDR2 FYNNEI, per germline. This CDR3 region has 15 residues. DNA for the CDR3: TGTGCCAGCAGGCCCGATAGCTCTGGGGCCAACGTCCTGACTTTC. Its translation: CASRPDSSGANVLTF.

The chain joins TRBV29-1 to TRBJ1-6, with a possible D match to TRBD1 (5 bases). CDR1 and CDR2 from the germline V gene are SQVTM and ANQGSEA. This CDR3 contains 13 residues. Trimming removed 6 bases from V and 8 bases from J, with 14 bases in between. The CDR3 sequence is CSVGASLDSPLHF. The CDR3 nucleotides read TGCAGCGTCGGGGCTTCGCTAGATTCACCCCTCCACTTT.

This clone ranks as large. The chain uses TRBV9 and TRBJ2-1, with 9 bases lining up with TRBD2. The CDR3 covers 15 residues. The germline CDR1 and CDR2 sequences are SGDLS and YYNGEE. The V and J ends lost 0 bases and 7 bases, in that order; junction bases with no gene match: 5. The CDR3 sequence is CASSVEGLAANEQFF. CDR3 nucleotide sequence: TGTGCCAGCAGCGTAGAGGGACTAGCAGCGAATGAGCAGTTCTTC.

The rearrangement joins TRBV6-6 to TRBJ1-1, with D possibly being TRBD1 (6 bases). Germline V gene data show CDR1 as MNHNY and CDR2 as SVGAGI (reference sequence). V shed 3 bases and J shed 10 bases, with 15 bases lying between them. This CDR3 is 13 amino acids long. The CDR3 nucleotides read TGTGCCAGCAGTTATCGGCCAGGGGCCGGAGCTTTCTTT. The encoded protein is CASSYRPGAGAFF.

The V and J genes are TRBV18 and TRBJ1-5, with no clear D. The V end was cut by 4 bases, the J end by 2 bases, with 9 bases between. CDR3 size: 14 residues. Germline V lookup: CDR1 KGHSH, CDR2 LQKENI. The CDR3 loop reads CASSLLGGNQPQHF. The CDR3 region has the DNA TGTGCCAGCTCACTACTAGGTGGCAATCAGCCCCAGCATTTT.

This clone turned up a few times. The chain links TRBV11-2 to TRBJ2-3; 15 nucleotides align to TRBD2. This CDR3 is built from 16 residues. Germline assignment: CDR1 SGHAT and CDR2 FQNNGV. Germline trimming cut 3 bases from V and 5 bases from J; bases unmatched to any gene: 3. CDR3 DNA: TGTGCCAGCAGCTTCGGACTAGCGGGGGGGCAAGATACGCAGTATTTT. It is translated as CASSFGLAGGQDTQYF.

The chain employs TRBV7-2 and TRBJ2-5; TRBD2 aligns across 8 bases. CDR3 length equals 19 residues. With 2 bases clipped from V and 0 bases from J, the junction kept 14 bases outside the gene matches. Looked up from germline, CDR1 is SGHTA and CDR2 is FQGNSA. As DNA, the CDR3 is TGTGCCAGCAGCTTACCAGTAACTGTGGTAGCGGGGCACCAAGAGACCCAGTACTTC. Its translation is CASSLPVTVVAGHQETQYF.

V and J are TRBV9 and TRBJ2-6, with D possibly matching TRBD2 (6 bases). This CDR3 has 15 amino acids. V lost 4 bases and J lost 8, with 16 bases in between. Germline V CDR1 and CDR2: SGDLS, YYNGEE. CDR3 amino acids: CASSPRSGGTNVLTF. CDR3 in DNA: TGTGCCAGCAGCCCCCGCTCAGGAGGGACCAACGTCCTGACTTTC. Looking up the rest from reference TRBV9 and TRBJ2-6 gives the full variable domain: DSGVTQTPKHLITATGQRVTLRCSPRSGDLSVYWYQQSLDQGLQFLIQYYNGEERAKGNILERFSAQQFPDLHSELNLSSLELGDSALYFCASSPRSGGTNVLTFGAGSRLTVL.

The V call is TRBV28, the J call TRBJ2-1; D is uncertain. Germline CDR1 is MDHEN and CDR2 is SYDVKM. The CDR3 length is 13 residues. V lost 3 bases to trimming and J lost 7 bases, with 10 bases between them. CDR3 sequence reads: CASSFWGGNEQFF. Written as DNA, the CDR3 is TGTGCCAGCAGTTTTTGGGGTGGTAATGAGCAGTTCTTC. Looking up the rest from reference TRBV28 and TRBJ2-1 gives the full variable domain: DVKVTQSSRYLVKRTGEKVFLECVQDMDHENMFWYRQDPGLGLRLIYFSYDVKMKEKGDIPEGYSVSREKKERFSLILESASTNQTSMYLCASSFWGGNEQFFGPGTRLTVL.

This clone appeared once. The chain carries TRBV14 and TRBJ1-2; no definite D call. V was cut by 4 bases and J by 3 bases, with 6 bases left in between. Germline CDR1 and CDR2: SGHDN and FVKESK. The CDR3 runs to 12 residues. For the CDR3, the DNA is TGTGCCAGCAGCCTATACTACTATGGCTACACCTTC. Translation: CASSLYYYGYTF.

The gene calls are TRBV7-6 and TRBJ1-2, with TRBD1 as a possible D gene (6 bases). The germline V gene encodes CDR1 SGHVS and CDR2 FNYEAQ. The CDR3 loop spans 13 amino acids. Deletions cut 1 base from V and 4 bases from J, with 7 bases between. The CDR3 here is CASSLDRVYGYTF. CDR3 nucleotides: TGTGCCAGCAGCTTAGACAGGGTCTATGGCTACACCTTC.

J is TRBJ1-1 and V is TRBV18; 11 bases match TRBD1. CDR3 length: 14 residues. V was clipped by 5 bases and J by 5 bases; unmatched bases: 4. The germline V gene encodes CDR1 KGHSH and CDR2 LQKENI. The CDR3: CASSFGTGGTEAFF. Here the CDR3 DNA reads TGTGCCAGCTCATTCGGGACAGGGGGTACTGAAGCTTTCTTT.

The genes are TRBV4-2 and TRBJ1-1; TRBD1 matches at 8 bases. Germline V lookup: CDR1 LGHNA, CDR2 YNFKEQ. Unmatched junction bases numbered 7, after V lost 4 bases and J lost 0 bases. The CDR3 is 16 amino acids. CDR3 in amino acids: CASSPDRALMNTEAFF. The CDR3 nucleotides are TGTGCCAGCAGCCCGGACAGGGCGCTTATGAACACTGAAGCTTTCTTT.

This clone has just one count. The chain recombines TRBV5-1 with TRBJ2-2; tentative D call: TRBD2 (7 bases). Germline values: CDR1 SGHRS, CDR2 YFSETQ. The CDR3 is made up of 15 amino acids. V lost 2 bases and J lost 7, with 15 bases in between. The CDR3 nucleotides read TGCGCCAGCAGCTTCCAAGGGGGGGCGAACGGGGAGCTGTTTTTT. It encodes CASSFQGGANGELFF.

The J gene is TRBJ2-2, the V gene TRBV9; no reliable D call. CDR1 SGDLS and CDR2 YYNGEE come from the germline V gene. Between the trimmed V and J ends, which lost 0 bases and 6 bases, there was a span of 3 bases. This CDR3 is built from 12 residues. CDR3 bases: TGTGCCAGCAGCGTAGTACCCGGGGAGCTGTTTTTT. Protein product: CASSVVPGELFF. Together with reference TRBV9 and TRBJ2-2, the CDR3 gives the full variable domain: DSGVTQTPKHLITATGQRVTLRCSPRSGDLSVYWYQQSLDQGLQFLIQYYNGEERAKGNILERFSAQQFPDLHSELNLSSLELGDSALYFCASSVVPGELFFGEGSRLTVL.

The chain employs TRBV28 and TRBJ2-7; D remains ambiguous. Germline-derived CDR1 and CDR2 are MDHEN and SYDVKM. The CDR3 contains 13 residues. Deletions cut 1 base from V and 7 bases from J, with 11 bases between. For the CDR3, the DNA is TGTGCCAGCAGTTTATACTTCGGTTCGGAGCAGTACTTC. This gives the protein CASSLYFGSEQYF.

The V call is TRBV28, the J call TRBJ1-1, with 7 positions matching TRBD1. The CDR3 has 12 amino acids. Germline assignment: CDR1 MDHEN and CDR2 SYDVKM. V was pared by 6 bases and J by 5 bases, with 3 bases of the junction left unmatched. The CDR3 coding sequence is TGTGCCAGCAGGACAGGGTGGACTGAAGCTTTCTTT. Amino acid sequence: CASRTGWTEAFF.

J is TRBJ2-3 and V is TRBV19; TRBD2 agrees at 10 bases. V dropped 5 bases and J dropped 6; count of bases not matched to a gene: 14. CDR1 is LNHDA, CDR2 SQIVND, per germline (reference sequence). The CDR3 is 17 residues long. DNA of the CDR3: TGTGCCAGTAGTCCCCGGAGGAGCGGGGGGGCCAGGGATACGCAGTATTTT. It specifies CASSPRRSGGARDTQYF.

This chain joins TRBV6-6 and TRBJ2-3; 8 nucleotides agree with TRBD2. The germline V gene has CDR1 MNHNY and CDR2 SVGAGI (reference sequence). The CDR3 runs to 13 residues. The V segment lost 6 bases and the J segment 8 bases; nucleotides outside the gene matches: 7. The chain's CDR3 is CASSQRGGVTQYF. CDR3 DNA sequence: TGTGCCAGCAGCCAACGGGGGGGCGTTACGCAGTATTTT.

In its sample, this clone was seen many times. The CDR3 bases are TGTGCCAGCAGCCCCGGGTTGAGACAGGCGGTTGGCTACACCTTC. Translated: CASSPGLRQAVGYTF. The chain employs TRBV7-9 and TRBJ1-2, with a tentative D call TRBD1 (6 bases). CDR1 is SEHNR and CDR2 is FQNEAQ in the germline V gene (reference sequence). The V end lost 5 bases, the J end lost 7 bases, and 20 bases lay between the germline ends. This CDR3 has 15 residues.

Only a few counts were recorded for this clone. The DNA of the CDR3 is TGTGCCAGTAGTACACTCCGACAGGGAGACGAAAGCTCCTATAATTCACCCCTCCACTTT. Encoded protein: CASSTLRQGDESSYNSPLHF. The chain uses TRBV19 and TRBJ1-6; 7 bases fit TRBD1. Germline V CDR1 and CDR2: LNHDA, SQIVND (reference sequence). After removal of 4 bases from V and 0 bases from J, the junction contained 15 bases not matched to a gene. This CDR3 has 20 amino acids. Variable domain in full (rest from reference TRBV19 and TRBJ1-6): DGGITQSPKYLFRKEGQNVTLSCEQNLNHDAMYWYRQDPGQGLRLIYYSQIVNDFQKGDIAEGYSVSREKKESFPLTVTSAQKNPTAFYLCASSTLRQGDESSYNSPLHFGNGTRLTVT.

The V call is TRBV27, the J call TRBJ1-3, with 7 bases that match TRBD1. V lost 4 bases and J lost 12; bases outside the gene matches: 3. The CDR3 contains 11 residues. Germline V CDR1 and CDR2: MNHEY, SMNVEV (reference sequence). DNA of the CDR3: TGTGCCAGCAGTTCTGGGACAGTCATATATTTT. Translating it yields CASSSGTVIYF.

This chain uses TRBV5-6 with TRBJ2-1, with TRBD2 identical over 7 bases. Germline V gene sequence: CDR1 SGHDT, CDR2 YYEEEE. CDR3 length equals 15 residues. V dropped 3 bases and J dropped 5; count of bases not matched to a gene: 8. The CDR3 coding sequence is TGTGCCAGCAGCTCCCGGGACTACGGGAACAATGAGCAGTTCTTC. It is translated as CASSSRDYGNNEQFF.

The CDR3 bases are TGTGCCTGGAGTGGAGGCAGGGGAAACACTGAAGCTTTCTTT. Protein: CAWSGGRGNTEAFF. J is TRBJ1-1 and V is TRBV30; D perhaps matches TRBD1 (6 bases). Germline V CDR1 and CDR2: GTSNPN, SVGIG (reference sequence). This CDR3 comprises 14 residues. Between the trimmed V and J ends, which lost 1 base and 2 bases, there was a span of 11 bases.

V gene TRBV2 combines with J gene TRBJ2-1, with 12 bases aligning to TRBD2. In germline, CDR1 is SNHLY, CDR2 FYNNEI. The ends lost 7 bases at V and 4 bases at J; junction bases unmatched: 2. The CDR3 totals 14 residues. DNA of the CDR3: TGTGCCAGCACCACTAGCGGGGGGTACAATGAGCAGTTCTTC. Residues: CASTTSGGYNEQFF.

The chain is built from TRBV11-2 and TRBJ2-3, with D possibly matching TRBD1 (6 bases). The CDR3 sequence is 14 residues long. CDR1 SGHAT and CDR2 FQNNGV come from the germline V gene. Trimming took 2 bases from V and 5 from J, leaving 11 bases between them. DNA for the CDR3: TGTGCCAGCAGCTTACAGGGGATAGGAGATACGCAGTATTTT. This encodes CASSLQGIGDTQYF.

This chain joins TRBV5-4 and TRBJ2-5; 10 bases map to TRBD2. V shed 0 bases and J 1 base; nucleotides not matched to a gene: 3. CDR3 length: 16 amino acids. Germline V gives CDR1 SGHNT, CDR2 YYREEE (reference sequence). Here the CDR3 reads CASSLAASGGQETQYF. In DNA, the CDR3 is TGTGCCAGCAGCTTGGCGGCTAGCGGGGGCCAAGAGACCCAGTACTTC.

The chain links TRBV7-2 to TRBJ2-3; 11 nucleotides align to TRBD2. The V segment lost 4 bases and the J segment 5 bases; nucleotides outside the gene matches: 8. Germline V gene data show CDR1 as SGHTA and CDR2 as FQGNSA. The CDR3 runs 16 residues. In nucleotides, the CDR3 is TGTGCCAGCAGCTATTACGCGACTAGCGGGGAAGATACGCAGTATTTT. Amino acids: CASSYYATSGEDTQYF. Looking up the rest from reference TRBV7-2 and TRBJ2-3 gives the full variable domain: GAGVSQSPSNKVTEKGKDVELRCDPISGHTALYWYRQSLGQGLEFLIYFQGNSAPDKSGLPSDRFSAERTGGSVSTLTIQRTQQEDSAVYLCASSYYATSGEDTQYFGPGTRLTVL.

The V call is TRBV20-1, the J call TRBJ1-1; unclear D gene. Germline values: CDR1 DFQATT, CDR2 SNEGSKA (reference sequence). V lost 1 base and J 8 bases, leaving 5 bases between the germline ends. The CDR3 has 10 amino acids. The CDR3 sequence: CSARVREAFF. CDR3 nucleotide sequence: TGCAGTGCTAGAGTGAGGGAAGCTTTCTTT.